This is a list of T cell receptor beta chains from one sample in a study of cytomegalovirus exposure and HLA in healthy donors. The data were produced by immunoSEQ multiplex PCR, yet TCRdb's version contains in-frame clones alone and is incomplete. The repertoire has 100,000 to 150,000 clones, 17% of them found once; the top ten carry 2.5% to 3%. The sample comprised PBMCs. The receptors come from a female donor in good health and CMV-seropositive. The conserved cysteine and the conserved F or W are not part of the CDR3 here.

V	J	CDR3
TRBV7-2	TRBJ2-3	ASSLVLGTRTDTQY
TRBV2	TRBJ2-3	ASSSPHTSGPSTDTQY
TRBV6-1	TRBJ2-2	AAGGQGTNTGELF
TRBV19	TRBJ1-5	ASRMGGAYSNQPQH
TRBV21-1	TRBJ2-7	ASSRRDREYEQY
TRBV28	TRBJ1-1	ASRVRTAEAF
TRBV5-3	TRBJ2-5	ARSLLEGEETQY
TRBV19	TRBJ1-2	ASTPGGTGANYGYT
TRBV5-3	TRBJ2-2	ARSFRRLAGVEGGRELF
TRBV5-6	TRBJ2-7	ASSPQTRGGYEQY